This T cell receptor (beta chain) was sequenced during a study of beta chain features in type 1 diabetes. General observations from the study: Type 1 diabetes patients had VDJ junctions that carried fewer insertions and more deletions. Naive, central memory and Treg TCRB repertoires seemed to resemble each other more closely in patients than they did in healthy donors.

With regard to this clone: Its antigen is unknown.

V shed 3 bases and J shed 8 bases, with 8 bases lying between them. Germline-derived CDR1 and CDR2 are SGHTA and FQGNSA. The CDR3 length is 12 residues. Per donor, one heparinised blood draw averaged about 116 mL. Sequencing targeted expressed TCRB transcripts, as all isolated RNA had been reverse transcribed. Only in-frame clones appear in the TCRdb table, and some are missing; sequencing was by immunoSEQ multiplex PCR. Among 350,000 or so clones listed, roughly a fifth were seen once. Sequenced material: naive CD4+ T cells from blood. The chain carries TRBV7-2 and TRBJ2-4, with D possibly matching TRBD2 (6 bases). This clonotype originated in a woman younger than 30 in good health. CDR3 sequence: CASSFGGDIQYF. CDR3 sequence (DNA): TGTGCCAGCAGCTTCGGGGGAGACATTCAGTACTTC.